Listed below are T cell receptor beta chains from one sample, sequenced in a study of cytomegalovirus exposure and HLA in healthy donors. Measured with immunoSEQ multiplex PCR; TCRdb has only the in-frame clones, and not every one. The sample has a few hundred thousand clones; almost 90% are singletons. The sample comprised PBMCs. All receptors come from a woman between 18 and 30 years old in good health and CMV-seronegative. Each CDR3 is given with its conserved first and last residue. A D gene is named only where the DNA matches it firmly. For some rows the clone size is stated as once, few or many, or as a class when expanded; others skip it.

v_call: TRBV5-1; cdr3_length: 16; d_call: TRBD1; j_call: TRBJ2-2; clone_size: NA; cdr3_aa: CASSLAGGQAAGELFF; cdr3_nt: TGCGCCAGCAGCTTGGCCGGGGGACAGGCGGCCGGGGAGCTGTTTTTT
v_call: TRBV7-3; cdr3_length: 14; d_call: NA; j_call: TRBJ2-7; clone_size: once; cdr3_aa: CASSFDQGSGEQYF; cdr3_nt: TGTGCCAGCAGCTTCGATCAGGGGAGTGGAGAGCAGTACTTC
v_call: TRBV6-6; cdr3_length: 14; d_call: NA; j_call: TRBJ1-1; clone_size: NA; cdr3_aa: CASSSGVEGTEAFF; cdr3_nt: TGTGCCAGCAGTTCCGGGGTAGAGGGCACTGAAGCTTTCTTT
v_call: TRBV25-1; cdr3_length: 15; d_call: TRBD2; j_call: TRBJ2-3; clone_size: NA; cdr3_aa: CASSSWTSGGDTQYF; cdr3_nt: TGTGCCAGCAGTAGTTGGACTAGCGGGGGAGATACGCAGTATTTT
v_call: TRBV4-3; cdr3_length: 17; d_call: TRBD1; j_call: TRBJ2-6; clone_size: NA; cdr3_aa: CASSLGEGGTGANVLTF; cdr3_nt: TGCGCCAGCAGCCTGGGGGAAGGGGGCACTGGGGCCAACGTCCTGACTTTC
v_call: TRBV6-1; cdr3_length: 14; d_call: TRBD1; j_call: TRBJ1-6; clone_size: few; cdr3_aa: CASRRQGGNSPLHF; cdr3_nt: TGTGCCAGCAGGCGACAGGGTGGGAATTCACCCCTCCACTTT
v_call: TRBV6-1; cdr3_length: 16; d_call: NA; j_call: TRBJ1-5; clone_size: NA; cdr3_aa: CASSGSSTGFIQPQHF; cdr3_nt: TGTGCCAGCAGTGGGTCCTCGACAGGTTTTATTCAGCCCCAGCATTTT
v_call: TRBV9; cdr3_length: 15; d_call: TRBD2; j_call: TRBJ2-3; clone_size: NA; cdr3_aa: CASSVVGGARDTQYF; cdr3_nt: TGTGCCAGCAGCGTAGTCGGGGGGGCCAGAGATACGCAGTATTTT
v_call: TRBV2; cdr3_length: 14; d_call: TRBD1; j_call: TRBJ2-7; clone_size: once; cdr3_aa: CASSAGQGNDEQYF; cdr3_nt: TGTGCCAGCAGCGCGGGACAGGGGAACGACGAGCAGTACTTC
v_call: TRBV27; cdr3_length: 15; d_call: TRBD1; j_call: TRBJ2-1; clone_size: NA; cdr3_aa: CASSPSRDRANEQFF; cdr3_nt: TGTGCCAGCAGTCCATCTAGGGACAGGGCAAATGAGCAGTTCTTC
v_call: TRBV6-6; cdr3_length: 15; d_call: NA; j_call: TRBJ1-4; clone_size: NA; cdr3_aa: CASSYPQGANEKLFF; cdr3_nt: TGTGCCAGCAGTTACCCCCAGGGCGCAAATGAAAAACTGTTTTTT
v_call: TRBV14; cdr3_length: 13; d_call: NA; j_call: TRBJ2-7; clone_size: NA; cdr3_aa: CASSPLGAYEQYF; cdr3_nt: TGTGCCAGCAGCCCGCTAGGGGCCTACGAGCAGTACTTC
v_call: TRBV28; cdr3_length: 19; d_call: TRBD1; j_call: TRBJ2-7; clone_size: NA; cdr3_aa: CASSGDSPSSVASSYEQYF; cdr3_nt: TGTGCCAGCAGTGGGGACAGCCCAAGCAGCGTGGCAAGCTCCTACGAGCAGTACTTC
v_call: TRBV4-2; cdr3_length: 17; d_call: NA; j_call: TRBJ1-2; clone_size: NA; cdr3_aa: CASSHPPPVTEAYGYTF; cdr3_nt: TGTGCCAGCAGCCACCCCCCACCCGTCACCGAGGCCTATGGCTACACCTTC
v_call: TRBV7-9; cdr3_length: 15; d_call: NA; j_call: TRBJ2-1; clone_size: NA; cdr3_aa: CASSPPVQVYNEQFF; cdr3_nt: TGTGCCAGCAGCCCCCCCGTACAGGTTTACAATGAGCAGTTCTTC
v_call: TRBV18; cdr3_length: 17; d_call: TRBD1; j_call: TRBJ1-5; clone_size: NA; cdr3_aa: CASSSGQASRRGQPQHF; cdr3_nt: TGTGCCAGCTCATCAGGACAGGCGTCCCGGAGGGGTCAGCCCCAGCATTTT
v_call: TRBV2; cdr3_length: 14; d_call: TRBD1; j_call: TRBJ2-7; clone_size: NA; cdr3_aa: CASMIRDRGYEQYF; cdr3_nt: TGTGCCAGCATGATCCGGGACAGGGGATACGAGCAGTACTTC
v_call: TRBV29-1; cdr3_length: 13; d_call: NA; j_call: TRBJ2-5; clone_size: NA; cdr3_aa: CSVEAGQGETQYF; cdr3_nt: TGCAGCGTTGAAGCTGGGCAGGGGGAGACCCAGTACTTC
v_call: TRBV5-1; cdr3_length: 14; d_call: NA; j_call: TRBJ1-4; clone_size: NA; cdr3_aa: CASSSTTTNEKLFF; cdr3_nt: TGCGCCAGCAGCTCGACAACAACTAATGAAAAACTGTTTTTT
v_call: TRBV7-6; cdr3_length: 14; d_call: NA; j_call: TRBJ2-2; clone_size: NA; cdr3_aa: CASSLGLDPGELFF; cdr3_nt: TGTGCCAGCAGCTTAGGCTTAGATCCCGGGGAGCTGTTTTTT
v_call: TRBV2; cdr3_length: 14; d_call: TRBD1; j_call: TRBJ2-2; clone_size: NA; cdr3_aa: CASIGQVDTGELFF; cdr3_nt: TGTGCCAGCATAGGACAGGTGGACACCGGGGAGCTGTTTTTT
v_call: TRBV11-2; cdr3_length: 19; d_call: TRBD2; j_call: TRBJ2-1; clone_size: NA; cdr3_aa: CASSFGLAGSLSSYNEQFF; cdr3_nt: TGTGCCAGCAGCTTCGGACTAGCGGGGTCTCTCAGCTCCTACAATGAGCAGTTCTTC
v_call: TRBV5-6; cdr3_length: 15; d_call: TRBD2; j_call: TRBJ2-3; clone_size: NA; cdr3_aa: CASSLGGGETDTQYF; cdr3_nt: TGTGCCAGCAGCTTGGGCGGGGGGGAAACAGATACGCAGTATTTT
v_call: TRBV6-5; cdr3_length: 16; d_call: NA; j_call: TRBJ1-4; clone_size: NA; cdr3_aa: CASSYSSVNDNEKLFF; cdr3_nt: TGTGCCAGCAGTTACTCAAGCGTCAATGATAATGAAAAACTGTTTTTT
v_call: TRBV2; cdr3_length: 14; d_call: TRBD1; j_call: TRBJ1-1; clone_size: NA; cdr3_aa: CASSYGTVNTEAFF; cdr3_nt: TGTGCCAGCAGCTACGGGACAGTGAACACTGAAGCTTTCTTT